Included here is one T cell receptor (beta chain) sequence, with context. Via MiXCR, TCRdb re-called the 5' RACE reads, giving one row per CDR3 protein. Altogether about 84,000 distinct CDR3 sequences are present, 12% being singletons, with the ten largest covering roughly 2.6%. This entry belongs to a study of early T cells in non-severe SARS-CoV-2 infection. The CDR3 runs to 14 residues. V was cut by 6 bases and J by 4 bases, with 13 bases left in between. Germline-derived CDR1 and CDR2 are MNHEY and SMNVEV (reference sequence). Sequenced input: whole blood. The rearrangement joins TRBV27 to TRBJ2-1; D is unresolved. The sequence derives from an adult who was a healthcare worker with PCR-confirmed SARS-CoV-2 infection or an uninfected control (not recorded which). The CDR3 region has the DNA TGTGCCAGCAGCTGGGCGGTTGGTTACAATGAGCAGTTCTTC. It encodes CASSWAVGYNEQFF.